These T cell receptor beta chains were read from a single sample in a study of blood T cell repertoires in COVID-19. Profiling relied on immunoSEQ multiplex PCR, and the TCRdb table lists in-frame clones only, not all of them. The sample consists of more than 120,000 clones, roughly 80% of them appearing once. The sequencing sample was made of peripheral blood. These receptors originate from a human donor in a cohort sampled during active COVID-19. The CDR3 runs from the conserved cysteine through the conserved F or W. D genes are given only for firm matches. Not every row has a clone size; where given, it reads once, few, many or a size class.

v_call	j_call	clone_size	cdr3_length	d_call	cdr3_aa	cdr3_nt
TRBV7-8	TRBJ1-5	.	14	.	CASSLQGFNQPQHF	TGTGCCAGCAGCTTACAGGGTTTCAATCAGCCCCAGCATTTT
TRBV19	TRBJ1-1	once	15	.	CASSSLGGGHTEAFF	TGTGCCAGTAGTTCCCTCGGTGGGGGCCACACTGAAGCTTTCTTT
TRBV2	TRBJ1-5	.	15	.	CASSDGPGKGQPQHF	TGTGCCAGCAGTGATGGGCCAGGGAAGGGTCAGCCCCAGCATTTT
TRBV6-5	TRBJ2-1	.	15	TRBD1	CASTAGTASYNEQFF	TGTGCCAGCACCGCCGGGACAGCGAGTTACAATGAGCAGTTCTTC
TRBV28	TRBJ2-7	.	13	TRBD1	CASIQQGRYEQYF	TGTGCCAGCATCCAACAGGGGCGGTACGAGCAGTACTTC
TRBV9	TRBJ2-6	.	18	TRBD1	CASSPLGTGISGANVLTF	TGTGCCAGCAGCCCCCTGGGGACAGGGATCTCTGGGGCCAACGTCCTGACTTTC
TRBV27	TRBJ2-4	few	15	TRBD2	CASSWNGGSKNIQYF	TGTGCCAGCAGTTGGAACGGGGGGAGCAAAAACATTCAGTACTTC
TRBV3-1/TRBV3-2	TRBJ2-5	once	15	.	CASSPTVGARETQYF	TGTGCCAGCAGCCCAACGGTGGGGGCTCGAGAGACCCAGTACTTC
TRBV5-6	TRBJ1-4	.	13	.	CASSSGAGEKLFF	TGTGCCAGCAGCTCAGGGGCGGGTGAAAAACTGTTTTTT
TRBV13	TRBJ2-2	few	13	.	CASSLLAVGELFF	TGTGCCAGCAGTTTACTAGCTGTCGGGGAGCTGTTTTTT
TRBV19	TRBJ2-7	medium-sized	14	.	CASSVTGSSYEQYF	TGTGCCAGTAGTGTAACAGGGAGCTCCTACGAGCAGTACTTC
TRBV27	TRBJ1-1	once	15	.	CASSFLSGHNAEAFF	TGTGCCAGCAGTTTTCTTAGTGGGCATAACGCTGAAGCTTTCTTT
TRBV12-3/TRBV12-4	TRBJ1-1	.	13	.	CASGGTEHTEAFF	TGTGCCAGCGGAGGGACGGAACACACTGAAGCTTTCTTT
TRBV7-3	TRBJ1-1	.	14	.	CASSPSQGHTEAFF	TGTGCCAGCAGCCCTTCCCAGGGTCACACTGAAGCTTTCTTT
TRBV28	TRBJ1-2	.	11	.	CASSTSYGYTF	TGTGCCAGCAGTACTTCCTATGGCTACACCTTC
TRBV6-5	TRBJ2-4	.	16	TRBD1	CASSYSDRVGENIQYF	TGTGCCAGCAGTTACTCGGACAGGGTCGGGGAAAACATTCAGTACTTC
TRBV3-1/TRBV3-2	TRBJ2-1	.	16	TRBD2	CASSQDATSGLIGQFF	TGTGCCAGCAGCCAAGATGCGACTAGCGGGTTGATTGGGCAGTTCTTC
TRBV4-1	TRBJ2-1	.	19	TRBD2	CASSQYFGTSGGSYNEQFF	TGCGCCAGCAGCCAATATTTTGGGACTAGCGGGGGGTCTTACAATGAGCAGTTCTTC
TRBV18	TRBJ1-2	.	15	TRBD1	CASSPSGQGSYGYTF	TGTGCCAGCTCACCATCCGGACAGGGGAGCTATGGCTACACCTTC
TRBV7-9	TRBJ2-5	.	14	TRBD2	CASWDSGAQETQYF	TGTGCCAGTTGGGATAGCGGGGCGCAAGAGACCCAGTACTTC
TRBV3-1/TRBV3-2	TRBJ1-5	many	14	TRBD1	CASSQGTGAQPQHF	TGTGCCAGCAGCCAAGGGACAGGGGCTCAGCCCCAGCATTTT
TRBV28	TRBJ1-2	few	15	TRBD1	CASSLLDRGLYGYTF	TGTGCCAGCAGTTTATTGGACAGGGGACTCTATGGCTACACCTTC
TRBV18	TRBJ1-6	once	15	TRBD1	CASSQETGVHSPLHF	TGTGCCAGCTCACAAGAAACAGGGGTCCATTCACCCCTCCACTTT
TRBV19	TRBJ1-5	once	12	.	CARPGGDQPQHF	TGTGCCAGACCGGGGGGCGATCAGCCCCAGCATTTT
TRBV7-9	TRBJ1-4	.	15	.	CASSLGEQALGKLFF	TGTGCCAGCAGCTTAGGAGAACAGGCCCTTGGGAAACTGTTTTTT
TRBV2	TRBJ1-2	.	14	.	CASSDRALDYGYTF	TGTGCCAGCAGTGACAGGGCACTCGACTATGGCTACACCTTC
TRBV2	TRBJ1-5	few	16	.	CASRQGESGSNQPQHF	TGTGCCAGCAGACAGGGAGAGTCGGGCAGCAATCAGCCCCAGCATTTT
TRBV29-1	TRBJ2-1	.	13	.	CSVEETGGGEQFF	TGCAGCGTTGAAGAAACCGGGGGAGGTGAGCAGTTCTTC
TRBV20-1	TRBJ1-3	few	11	.	CSARRENTIYF	TGCAGTGCTAGACGGGAAAACACCATATATTTT
TRBV2	TRBJ1-1	.	14	.	CASTSTELGTEAFF	TGTGCCAGCACCTCGACAGAATTGGGGACTGAAGCTTTCTTT
TRBV9	TRBJ2-1	.	15	TRBD2	CASSVDVLAGNEQFF	TGTGCCAGCAGCGTAGATGTACTAGCGGGGAATGAGCAGTTCTTC
TRBV27	TRBJ1-2	.	14	.	CATRAGQFSYGYTF	TGTGCCACCCGAGCAGGACAGTTCTCGTATGGCTACACCTTC
TRBV5-8	TRBJ1-4	.	14	.	CASREGVRGEKLFF	TGTGCCAGCAGAGAGGGGGTACGGGGTGAAAAACTGTTTTTT
TRBV5-1	TRBJ2-7	.	18	TRBD2	CASSLARLAGESSYEQYF	TGCGCCAGCAGCTTGGCTCGGCTAGCGGGGGAAAGCTCCTACGAGCAGTACTTC
TRBV6-5	TRBJ1-2	.	14	.	CASRLGQINYGYTF	TGTGCCAGCAGGTTAGGACAGATCAACTATGGCTACACCTTC
TRBV2	TRBJ2-5	.	15	TRBD1	CARGDRGSRIETQYF	TGTGCCAGGGGGGACAGGGGTTCCCGGATTGAGACCCAGTACTTC
TRBV19	TRBJ2-3	few	16	.	CASSSSTAPSTDTQYF	TGTGCCAGTAGTTCCTCGACAGCTCCAAGCACAGATACGCAGTATTTT
TRBV28	TRBJ2-1	.	14	TRBD1	CASSLAGGVNEQFF	TGTGCCAGCAGTTTAGCAGGGGGTGTCAATGAGCAGTTCTTC
TRBV7-2	TRBJ1-1	few	13	.	CASSPPMNTEAFF	TGTGCCAGCAGCCCCCCCATGAACACTGAAGCTTTCTTT
TRBV2	TRBJ1-1	.	14	TRBD1	CASVDRGTSTEAFF	TGTGCCAGCGTGGACAGGGGGACAAGCACTGAAGCTTTCTTT
TRBV24-1	TRBJ2-3	.	16	TRBD1	CATSDPSDRGTDTQYF	TGTGCCACCAGTGACCCCAGCGACAGGGGGACAGATACGCAGTATTTT